These 2 T cell receptor beta chains originate from one sample sequenced in a study of blood T cells in healthy people across ages. The use of a sample-barcoded 5' primer and a J-beta primer mix characterized a second PCR of about 7 to 12 cycles. TCRdb itself ran the 5' RACE reads through MiXCR, one entry per CDR3 protein. The sample has about 640,000 distinct CDR3 sequences, 58% seen once. The material sequenced was blood. The source of these receptors is a man in his 60s in good health.

The chain uses TRBV27 and TRBJ2-5; 7 bases map to TRBD1. Germline CDR1 and CDR2: MNHEY and SMNVEV (reference sequence). This CDR3 is 14 amino acids long. V dropped 2 bases and J dropped 1; count of bases not matched to a gene: 1. CDR3 nucleotide sequence: TGTGCCAGCAGTTTAAAGGGGGCCCAAGAGACCCAGTACTTC. This encodes CASSLKGAQETQYF.

CDR3 loop: CASSRRGGAEFF. The CDR3 bases are TGTGCCAGCAGCCGACGCGGGGGGGCGGAGTTCTTC. This chain connects TRBV3-1 to TRBJ2-1; 9 nucleotides align to TRBD2. Unmatched junction bases numbered 6, after V lost 4 bases and J lost 14 bases. This CDR3 has 12 residues. Per the germline V gene, CDR1 is LGHDT and CDR2 is YNNKEL (reference sequence).